This T cell receptor (beta chain) is from a study of neurological immune-mediated disorders. This CDR3 is 15 amino acids long. The V gene's germline CDR1 is SGHRS and CDR2 YFSETQ. Trimming removed 4 bases from V and 6 bases from J, with 19 bases in between. The cDNA was synthesized by means of template-switch 5'RACE, which was carried out with 10-nucleotide random UMIs. Each CDR3 protein is one row after TCRdb ran MiXCR on the 5' RACE reads. The sample lists fewer than 55,000 distinct CDR3 sequences; approximately 9.1% were seen once. Study-level points and caveats: Expanded clones shared no identical CDR3 amino acid sequences across subjects, which suggested private TCR-beta repertoires in all groups.

Noted time point: longitudinal time-point 1 (baseline). The unsorted libraries were produced from 2 million PBMCs held at -80 C. In its sample, this clonotype was seen many times. Its antigen is undetermined. Sequencing was done on a sample of PBMCs. The sequence was obtained from a woman aged 40 to 49 in good health. The chain carries TRBV5-1 and TRBJ1-2; the D gene is possibly TRBD1 (6 bases). The CDR3 DNA follows: TGCGCCAGCAGCCCTGGTGGGGGGCTGGTGGATGGCTACACCTTC. It translates to CASSPGGGLVDGYTF. The variable domain in full, completed from reference TRBV5-1 and TRBJ1-2, reads KAGVTQTPRYLIKTRGQQVTLSCSPISGHRSVSWYQQTPGQGLQFLFEYFSETQRNKGNFPGRFSGRQFSNSRSEMNVSTLELGDSALYLCASSPGGGLVDGYTFGSGTRLTVV.